This passage covers 11 T cell receptor beta chains from one sample sequenced in a study of CD8 T cells in Susac syndrome. With random hexamers, reverse transcription was performed on about 0.45 to 1 ug of RNA. One entry per CDR3 protein, called by TCRdb with MiXCR from the immunoSEQ multiplex PCR reads. The sample yields roughly 130,000 distinct CDR3 sequences, roughly 94% seen once. The sample consisted of CD4+ T cells from PBMCs. All receptors derive from a human donor with multiple sclerosis.

V is TRBV6-1 and J is TRBJ2-1; 8 positions agree with TRBD2. Germline V gene lookup returns CDR1 MNHNS and CDR2 SASEGT. V lost 6 bases and J lost 0; bases outside the gene matches: 7. The CDR3 length is 16 residues. The CDR3 sequence: CASRTLAGSSYNEQFF. The CDR3 DNA reads as TGTGCCAGCAGGACCTTAGCGGGGAGCTCCTACAATGAGCAGTTCTTC.

The chain is built from TRBV25-1 and TRBJ2-5; 7 bases match TRBD1. V shed 5 bases, J shed 9 bases, and the junction held 15 bases outside the gene matches. The CDR3 sequence is 15 residues long. From germline, CDR1 is MGHDK and CDR2 SYGVNS. CDR3 coding DNA: TGTGCCAGCAGTTCGTCCCGGGACAGCCCTTGGGCCCAGTACTTC. Its translation is CASSSSRDSPWAQYF.

This sequence joins TRBV20-1 and TRBJ2-5; 12 nucleotides agree with TRBD1. Germline V lookup: CDR1 DFQATT, CDR2 SNEGSKA (reference sequence). J gave up 5 bases and V 0 bases, and 7 bases lay outside the gene matches. This CDR3 contains 16 residues. The CDR3 spells CSARDQGTGGRETQYF. The CDR3, as DNA: TGCAGTGCTAGAGATCAAGGGACAGGGGGCCGGGAGACCCAGTACTTC.

The CDR3 reads CASSLRGLRPEQYF. DNA for the CDR3: TGCGCCAGCAGCTTGCGGGGACTTCGGCCGGAGCAGTACTTC. This chain joins TRBV5-1 and TRBJ2-7, with a tentative D call TRBD2 (6 bases). Germline V gene lookup returns CDR1 SGHRS and CDR2 YFSETQ. V shed 1 base and J shed 7 bases, with 15 bases lying between them. The CDR3 sequence is 14 residues long.

The rearrangement links TRBV7-2 to TRBJ2-3; D remains unclear. Looked up from germline, CDR1 is SGHTA and CDR2 is FQGNSA. V was trimmed by 0 bases and J by 6 bases, leaving 10 bases between them. This CDR3 comprises 14 residues. CDR3: CASSLASRWDTQYF. The CDR3 nucleotides read TGTGCCAGCAGCTTAGCGTCGAGGTGGGATACGCAGTATTTT.

The genes are TRBV12-3 or TRBV12-4 and TRBJ2-1; 7 nucleotides agree with TRBD1. The V segment lost 6 bases and the J segment 4 bases; nucleotides outside the gene matches: 12. There are 16 residues in the CDR3. The CDR3 DNA sequence: TGTGCCAGCAGCCGGGACAGTGCACTTCAATACAATGAGCAGTTCTTC. Its protein product is CASSRDSALQYNEQFF.

The chain uses TRBV9 and TRBJ2-2; D may be TRBD1 (6 bases). Trimming stripped 2 bases from V and 7 bases from J, with 12 bases between. Germline values: CDR1 SGDLS, CDR2 YYNGEE. The CDR3 is made up of 14 amino acids. The chain's CDR3 is CASSVGQTVGELFF. CDR3 coding DNA: TGTGCCAGCAGCGTTGGACAGACGGTCGGGGAGCTGTTTTTT.

V and J are TRBV7-9 and TRBJ2-1; TRBD1 matches at 7 bases. There are 13 residues in the CDR3. CDR1 is SEHNR, CDR2 FQNEAQ, per germline (reference sequence). Germline trimming cut 9 bases from V and 2 bases from J; bases unmatched to any gene: 4. CDR3: CASSGQPYNEQFF. The CDR3 DNA follows: TGTGCCAGTTCGGGACAGCCCTACAATGAGCAGTTCTTC.

The rearrangement joins TRBV6-1 to TRBJ2-7; D is undetermined. V lost 8 bases and J lost 3, with 8 bases in between. The CDR3 covers 11 residues. Germline V gene data show CDR1 as MNHNS and CDR2 as SASEGT. CDR3 nucleotides: TGTGCCAGCCTCGAGGTCTACGAGCAGTACTTC. This encodes CASLEVYEQYF.

V and J are TRBV3-1 and TRBJ1-1; D ambiguous. The CDR3 has 13 amino acids. Germline V gives CDR1 LGHDT, CDR2 YNNKEL (reference sequence). The V gene lost 3 bases and the J gene lost 6 bases, with 11 bases spanning the gap. In DNA form, the CDR3 reads TGTGCCAGCAGCCATCAGGCGCCGGCTGAAGCTTTCTTT. This sequence encodes CASSHQAPAEAFF. Full variable domain (outside the CDR3, taken from reference TRBV3-1 and TRBJ1-1): DTAVSQTPKYLVTQMGNDKSIKCEQNLGHDTMYWYKQDSKKFLKIMFSYNNKELIINETVPNRFSPKSPDKAHLNLHINSLELGDSAVYFCASSHQAPAEAFFGQGTRLTVV.

This CDR3 reads CAWRGLEGYGYTF. The DNA of the CDR3 is TGTGCCTGGAGGGGGTTGGAAGGCTATGGCTACACCTTC. V and J are TRBV30 and TRBJ1-2; D unclear. V was cut by 3 bases and J by 4 bases, with 12 bases left in between. This CDR3 contains 13 residues. CDR1 and CDR2 from the germline V gene are GTSNPN and SVGIG (reference sequence).